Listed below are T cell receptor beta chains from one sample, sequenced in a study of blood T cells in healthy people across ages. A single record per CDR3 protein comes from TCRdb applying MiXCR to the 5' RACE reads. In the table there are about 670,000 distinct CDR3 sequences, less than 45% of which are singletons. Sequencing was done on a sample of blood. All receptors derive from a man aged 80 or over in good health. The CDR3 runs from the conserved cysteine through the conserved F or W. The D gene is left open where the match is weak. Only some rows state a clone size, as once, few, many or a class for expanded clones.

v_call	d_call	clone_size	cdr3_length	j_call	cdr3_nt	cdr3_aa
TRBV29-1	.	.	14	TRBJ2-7	TGCAGCGCCGTATCGTGGGCAGGGGTATACGAGCAGTACTTC	CSAVSWAGVYEQYF
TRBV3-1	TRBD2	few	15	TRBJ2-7	TGTGCCAGCAGCCAAGATATTGCCAGCGGGAGCGAGCAGTACTTC	CASSQDIASGSEQYF
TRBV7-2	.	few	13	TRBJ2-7	TGTGCCAGCAGATTGGGGGGATCCTACGAGCAGTACTTC	CASRLGGSYEQYF
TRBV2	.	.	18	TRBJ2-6	TGTGCCAGCAGTGAGTGGCGCAGCTTCGACTCTGGGGCCAACGCCCTGACTTTC	CASSEWRSFDSGANALTF
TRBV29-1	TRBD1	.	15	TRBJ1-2	TGCAGCGTAGAAGTCCCGGGACAGACGACCTATGGCTACACCTTC	CSVEVPGQTTYGYTF
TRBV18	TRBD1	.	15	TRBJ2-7	TGTGCCAGCTCACCGGCCAGGGGGTCGGGCTACGAGCAGTACTTC	CASSPARGSGYEQYF
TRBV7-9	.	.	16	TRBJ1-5	TGTGCCAGCAGCTTAGCCGGGGGGTATGGCAATCAGCCCCAGCATTTT	CASSLAGGYGNQPQHF
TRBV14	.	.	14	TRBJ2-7	TGTGCCAGCAGACACAGGAGCGGCCCCTACGAGCAGTACTTC	CASRHRSGPYEQYF
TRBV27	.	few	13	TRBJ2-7	TGTGCCAGCAGCCCATTTTCTCGGTACGAGCAGTACTTC	CASSPFSRYEQYF
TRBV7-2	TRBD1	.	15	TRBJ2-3	TGTGCCAGCAGCCGACAGGGGCGGTCAGGAGATACGCAGTATTTT	CASSRQGRSGDTQYF
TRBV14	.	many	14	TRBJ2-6	TGTGCCAGCAGCCCACAGGGAGGAGCCAACGTCCTGACTTTC	CASSPQGGANVLTF
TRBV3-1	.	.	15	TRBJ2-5	TGTGCCAGCAGCCAAGTCGGGACCGGTCAAGAGACCCAGTACTTC	CASSQVGTGQETQYF
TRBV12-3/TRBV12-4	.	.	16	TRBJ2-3	TGTGCCAGCTCCCCCGGTGGGGGTTTACCGACAGATACGCAGTATTTT	CASSPGGGLPTDTQYF
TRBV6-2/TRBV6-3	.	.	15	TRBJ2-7	TGTGCCAGCAGTTACTCTACTAGCCTCTCCTACGAGCAGTACTTC	CASSYSTSLSYEQYF
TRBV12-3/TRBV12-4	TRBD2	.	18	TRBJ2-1	TGTGCCAGCAGTTTAACTGGTGGACTAGCGGGAGTTAGTTGTGAGCAGTTCTTC	CASSLTGGLAGVSCEQFF
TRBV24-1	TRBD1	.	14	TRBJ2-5	TGTGCCACCAGTGACCCCGGGACAGGGGAGACCCAGTACTTC	CATSDPGTGETQYF
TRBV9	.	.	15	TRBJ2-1	TGTGCCAGCAGCGTAGCTCGGAGTCAACCGACGGGGCTGTTCTTC	CASSVARSQPTGLFF
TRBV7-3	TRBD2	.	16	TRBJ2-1	TGTGCCAGCAGCCCCTCGGCGGGGGGGTCGTACAATGAGCAGTTCTTC	CASSPSAGGSYNEQFF